This T cell receptor (beta chain) was retrieved from a study of blood T cell repertoires in COVID-19. Study context: The origin of the acute and convalescent COVID-19 samples was the United States, Italy and Spain. From T cells, B-cell-depleted T cells, or PBMCs came the material, which was cDNA or gDNA.

Per the authors' pipeline: Amplification with reference gene primers provided the estimates of nucleated cell counts. Clones were read by immunoSEQ multiplex PCR, and TCRdb kept only the in-frame ones, dropping some. Clone size and V and J calls were adopted from that table, with D and trimming inferred from the DNA. Altogether about 130,000 clones are present, around 81% being singletons, with the ten largest covering under 4.5%. Germline-derived CDR1 and CDR2 are LNHDA and SQIVND (reference sequence). Between the trimmed V and J ends, which lost 4 bases and 9 bases, there was a span of 10 bases. The CDR3 contains 13 residues.

V usage is TRBV19 and J usage is TRBJ1-6; a possible D gene is TRBD1 (6 bases). This sequence was found in a woman in her forties or fifties with acute or convalescent COVID-19. Sequencing was carried out using peripheral blood. The chain's CDR3 is CASSRDIVSPLHF. The CDR3 DNA sequence: TGTGCCAGTAGTAGGGACATCGTTTCACCCCTCCACTTT.